Below are 21 T cell receptor beta chains sequenced from a single sample in a study of blood T cell repertoires in COVID-19. TCRdb's table, derived via immunoSEQ multiplex PCR, lists solely in-frame clones and lacks some. Here the sample spans approximately 300,000 clones, roughly 90% being singletons. Sequencing was carried out using peripheral blood. These receptors were collected from a man aged 18 to 30 who had recovered from COVID-19.

J is TRBJ1-2 and V is TRBV29-1; no clear D gene. Trimming shortened V by 4 bases and J by 3 bases, and 6 bases separated the two germline ends. Looked up from germline, CDR1 is SQVTM and CDR2 is ANQGSEA. The CDR3 runs 11 residues. CDR3 DNA: TGCAGCGTTGGAACTCACTATGGCTACACCTTC. This translates into CSVGTHYGYTF.

J is TRBJ1-3 and V is TRBV4-1; D uncertain. There are 17 residues in the CDR3. Germline loops: CDR1 MGHRA, CDR2 YSYEKL. Trimming removed 1 base at V and 0 bases at J, with 13 bases between. CDR3 sequence: CASSQVSGQFSGNTIYF. The CDR3 DNA follows: TGCGCCAGCAGCCAAGTGTCTGGGCAGTTCTCTGGAAACACCATATATTTT.

This sequence joins TRBV4-3 and TRBJ1-2, with D possibly being TRBD1 (5 bases). V lost 4 bases and J 6 bases, leaving 12 bases between the germline ends. The germline CDR1 and CDR2 sequences are LGHNA and YSLEER. CDR3 size: 13 residues. The DNA for the CDR3 is TGCGCCAGCAGCCCTGAGTGGGGGGATGGCTACACCTTC. This gives the protein CASSPEWGDGYTF.

This clone turned up a few times. The V call is TRBV5-1, the J call TRBJ1-1; TRBD1 might be the D (6 bases). The V and J ends lost 5 bases and 10 bases respectively, with 15 bases between them. Per germline, CDR1 SGHRS and CDR2 YFSETQ. The length of the CDR3 is 12 residues. The DNA for the CDR3 is TGCGCCAGCAGTCAGGGGTCTACGGTAGCTTTCTTT. It yields the protein CASSQGSTVAFF.

This chain connects TRBV7-9 to TRBJ1-2; possible D gene TRBD1, 5 bases. This CDR3 contains 15 residues. Per germline, CDR1 SEHNR and CDR2 FQNEAQ (reference sequence). The ends were cut back, 5 bases at V and 4 bases at J, with 17 bases in the middle. This CDR3 is CASSPRGASGYGYTF. The CDR3 bases are TGTGCCAGCAGCCCCCGCGGGGCTTCAGGCTATGGCTACACCTTC.

The rearrangement joins TRBV4-1 to TRBJ2-6; 9 bases fit TRBD1. V lost 8 bases, J lost 1 base, and 15 bases stayed unmatched. The CDR3 has 19 residues. The germline gives CDR1 MGHRA, CDR2 YSYEKL. The CDR3: CASRRPVGTGSSGANVLTF. The CDR3, as DNA: TGCGCCAGCCGCCGCCCGGTTGGGACAGGGAGTTCTGGGGCCAACGTCCTGACTTTC.

The chain combines TRBV7-3 with TRBJ2-6, with D perhaps matching TRBD1 (6 bases). Germline V gives CDR1 SGHTA, CDR2 FQGTGA. The CDR3 loop spans 16 amino acids. V was cut by 5 bases and J by 0 bases, with 11 bases left in between. The CDR3 spells CASSTTGNSGANVLTF. The CDR3 nucleotides read TGTGCCAGCAGCACCACAGGGAACTCTGGGGCCAACGTCCTGACTTTC. The full variable domain, with the rest looked up from reference TRBV7-3 and TRBJ2-6, is GAGVSQTPSNKVTEKGKYVELRCDPISGHTALYWYRQSLGQGPEFLIYFQGTGAADDSGLPNDRFFAVRPEGSVSTLKIQRTERGDSAVYLCASSTTGNSGANVLTFGAGSRLTVL.

The rearrangement uses TRBV5-1 and TRBJ2-5, with 12 bases identical to TRBD2. The V segment lost 2 bases and the J segment 5 bases; nucleotides outside the gene matches: 1. The CDR3 is 14 residues long. The germline CDR1 and CDR2 sequences are SGHRS and YFSETQ. The CDR3 is CASSFLAGGETQYF. CDR3 in DNA: TGCGCCAGCAGCTTTCTAGCGGGAGGGGAGACCCAGTACTTC.

The genes are TRBV6-2 or TRBV6-3 and TRBJ1-1, with D unresolved. Germline CDR1 and CDR2: MNHEY and SVGEGT. V lost 2 bases to trimming and J lost 0 bases, with 16 bases between them. The CDR3 length is 17 residues. This CDR3 is CASSYASIYSMNTEAFF. The CDR3 coding sequence is TGTGCCAGCAGTTACGCGTCCATTTATTCCATGAACACTGAAGCTTTCTTT.

The CDR3 sequence is CASSLAGWGGELFF. The CDR3 region has the DNA TGTGCCAGCAGCTTGGCAGGGTGGGGCGGGGAGCTGTTTTTT. This chain uses TRBV11-1 with TRBJ2-2; D possibly corresponds to TRBD1 (5 bases). The germline CDR1 and CDR2 sequences are SGHAT and FQDESV (reference sequence). The CDR3 totals 14 residues. V shed 3 bases and J shed 7 bases, with 12 bases lying between them.

As for this clone: Compared with germline, one end of the junction differs, possibly owing to a read error. The rearrangement uses TRBV18 and TRBJ2-3; D may be TRBD2 (5 bases). CDR1 is KGHSH, CDR2 LQKENI, per germline. The CDR3 runs 15 residues. CDR3 nucleotides: TGTGCCAGCTCATCACCAGTGGAGGGCACAGATACGCAGTATTTT. Its protein is CASSSPVEGTDTQYF. The entire variable domain, with the rest obtained from reference TRBV18 and TRBJ2-3, is as follows: NAGVMQNPRHLVRRRGQEARLRCSPMKGHSHVYWYRQLPEEGLKFMVYLQKENIIDESGMPKERFSAEFPKEGPSILRIQQVVRGDSAAYFCASSSPVEGTDTQYFGPGTRLTVL.

V gene TRBV4-2 combines with J gene TRBJ2-7; 7 bases are a match to TRBD2. This CDR3 has 14 amino acids. V lost 4 bases and J lost 2; bases outside the gene matches: 5. The germline V gene has CDR1 LGHNA and CDR2 YNFKEQ. The CDR3 loop reads CASSPTSDAYEQYF. The CDR3 bases are TGTGCCAGCAGCCCTACTAGCGACGCCTACGAGCAGTACTTC.

This clone was seen only a few times. The junction shows a germline mismatch at one end, possibly a read error. The chain carries TRBV7-8 and TRBJ1-1, with D uncertain. CDR3 length: 16 amino acids. Germline values: CDR1 SGHVS, CDR2 FQNEAQ. CDR3 sequence: CASSLATRTENIEAFF. CDR3 in DNA: TGTGCCAGCAGCTTAGCCACACGGACTGAGAACATTGAAGCTTTCTTT.

The CDR3 loop reads CASSLGTANGQYF. Here the CDR3 DNA reads TGTGCCAGCAGCTTAGGGACAGCTAACGGGCAGTACTTC. J is TRBJ2-7 and V is TRBV7-2, with D possibly being TRBD1 (6 bases). The germline V gene encodes CDR1 SGHTA and CDR2 FQGNSA. Trimming removed 1 base from V and 9 bases from J, with 13 bases in between. This CDR3 is built from 13 residues.

This rearrangement joins TRBV29-1 to TRBJ2-5; 8 positions match TRBD1. Germline V gene sequence: CDR1 SQVTM, CDR2 ANQGSEA. V shed 7 bases, J shed 4 bases, and the junction held 8 bases outside the gene matches. CDR3 length: 13 amino acids. As DNA, the CDR3 is TGCAGCGGGGAGACAGGGGCTCGAGAGACCCAGTACTTC. Amino acid sequence: CSGETGARETQYF.

This rearrangement joins TRBV18 to TRBJ2-7; D may be TRBD1 (6 bases). Trimming took 6 bases from V and 3 from J, leaving 9 bases between them. This CDR3 has 12 amino acids. CDR1 is KGHSH, CDR2 LQKENI, per germline. CDR3 residues: CASSRTVYEQYF. The CDR3 DNA reads TGTGCCAGCTCCCGGACAGTCTACGAGCAGTACTTC.

V and J are TRBV14 and TRBJ2-3, with D perhaps TRBD2 (5 bases). V dropped 0 bases and J dropped 4 bases, with 20 bases sitting between them. There are 18 residues in the CDR3. Germline V gives CDR1 SGHDN, CDR2 FVKESK. CDR3 residues: CASSQDWVVGGYPDTQYF. The DNA of the CDR3 is TGTGCCAGCAGCCAAGATTGGGTGGTAGGCGGGTACCCAGATACGCAGTATTTT.

The J gene is TRBJ1-5, the V gene TRBV6-1; the D gene is possibly TRBD1 (5 bases). Germline V gives CDR1 MNHNS, CDR2 SASEGT. The V gene lost 1 base and the J gene lost 7 bases, with 11 bases spanning the gap. The CDR3 is 14 amino acids. DNA of the CDR3: TGTGCCAGCAGTGAAGTGGGGGGGAAGCAGCCCCAGCATTTT. This codes for CASSEVGGKQPQHF.

The chain joins TRBV7-9 to TRBJ2-7, with 8 bases identical to TRBD2. This CDR3 is built from 16 residues. Germline CDR1 SEHNR, CDR2 FQNEAQ (reference sequence). The trim removed 5 bases at V and 4 bases at J, leaving 13 bases unmatched. CDR3 coding DNA: TGTGCCAGCAGCCCGGGAACTAGCGGCATCTCATACGAGCAGTACTTC. Its protein is CASSPGTSGISYEQYF. The variable domain in full, with the rest retrieved from reference TRBV7-9 and TRBJ2-7, is DTGVSQNPRHKITKRGQNVTFRCDPISEHNRLYWYRQTLGQGPEFLTYFQNEAQLEKSRLLSDRFSAERPKGSFSTLEIQRTEQGDSAMYLCASSPGTSGISYEQYFGPGTRLTVT.

This chain joins TRBV27 and TRBJ2-7, with a possible D match to TRBD1 (6 bases). This CDR3 has 13 amino acids. In germline, CDR1 is MNHEY, CDR2 SMNVEV (reference sequence). Trimming removed 10 bases at V and 6 bases at J, with 19 bases between. CDR3: CATSGTSNGEQYF. As DNA, the CDR3 is TGTGCCACCTCCGGGACAAGTAATGGCGAGCAGTACTTC.

This chain links TRBV11-2 with TRBJ1-1; a weak D match, TRBD1 (5 bases). The ends were cut back, 4 bases at V and 8 bases at J, with 29 bases in the middle. Per the germline V gene, CDR1 is SGHAT and CDR2 is FQNNGV. The CDR3 loop spans 18 amino acids. Written as DNA, the CDR3 is TGTGCCAGCAGCTCACCGTGGGGGGTTGCTCAGCACCAAGTCGAAGCTTTCTTT. Encoded protein: CASSSPWGVAQHQVEAFF.